The clone carrying this T cell receptor beta chain was seen ten or more times. What it binds is unknown. CDR3 length equals 14 residues. The V gene lost 7 bases and the J gene lost 1 base, with 13 bases spanning the gap. The data originate from a study of T cells in Graves' hyperthyroidism and ophthalmopathy. Amplified regions were TCR beta CDR3 sequences from RNA transcripts. Initially, a first-round RT-PCR of the TCR CDR3 employed the HTBI primer set. One entry per CDR3 protein results from TCRdb running MiXCR on the multiplex PCR reads. The data show about 300,000 distinct CDR3 sequences, roughly 15% seen once. Study results and limitations: Among thyroid clonotypes expanded above 0.001, most also appeared in blood. The model forecast ophthalmopathy, anticipating it by a median around 6.9 months before onset.

The TCR originated in a young man with Graves' hyperthyroidism. Sequenced sample: blood. The J gene is TRBJ1-1, the V gene TRBV12-3 or TRBV12-4, with D tentatively TRBD1 (6 bases). CDR3 in amino acids: CASIFLGGNTEAFF. Here the CDR3 DNA reads TGTGCCAGCATTTTTTTAGGGGGGAACACTGAAGCTTTCTTT.